The 8 T cell receptor beta chains in this list originate from one sample, sequenced in a study of shared clonotypes between healthy human individuals. Terminally differentiated effector memory CD45RA+ cells were excluded by CCR7 positive selection of CD45RO-negative cells. TCRdb's copy holds only in-frame clones and misses some; the assay was immunoSEQ multiplex PCR. The repertoire has about 1,900,000 clones, 85% to 95% of them found once; the top ten carry around 1.2%. Specimen: naive CD8+ T cells sorted from blood. The receptors were sampled from a young man in good health.

Regarding this clone: Other DNA sequences in the same sample also yield this CDR3. This rearrangement joins TRBV7-9 to TRBJ1-1; unclear D gene. In germline, CDR1 is SEHNR, CDR2 FQNEAQ (reference sequence). The length of the CDR3 is 12 residues. With 2 bases removed from V and 4 bases from J, the gap between germline ends came to 5 bases. Here the CDR3 reads CASSLSGTEAFF. The DNA for the CDR3 is TGTGCCAGCAGCTTATCAGGCACTGAAGCTTTCTTT.

The chain recombines TRBV27 with TRBJ2-7; 8 nucleotides align to TRBD2. With V trimmed by 6 bases and J by 7 bases, 14 bases remained unmatched. From germline, CDR1 is MNHEY and CDR2 SMNVEV (reference sequence). CDR3 length equals 15 residues. The CDR3 bases are TGTGCCAGCAGCCCCGGCGGGACGGCGGGAGGAGAGCAGTACTTC. Translating it yields CASSPGGTAGGEQYF.

To note about this clone: Different DNA sequences within this sample yield the same CDR3. The chain uses TRBV4-1 and TRBJ2-7; 10 positions agree with TRBD2. From germline, CDR1 is MGHRA and CDR2 YSYEKL. V lost 1 base to trimming and J lost 2 bases; unmatched junction nucleotides: 2. The CDR3 is 15 residues long. The CDR3 DNA reads TGCGCCAGCAGCCAAGCTAGCGGGGGTACCTACGAGCAGTACTTC. Translating gives CASSQASGGTYEQYF.

Only a few counts were recorded for this clone. This chain links TRBV5-5 with TRBJ1-1; D uncertain. CDR1 and CDR2 from the germline V gene are SGHKS and YYEKEE (reference sequence). V lost 4 bases and J lost 8, with 15 bases in between. The CDR3 is made up of 13 amino acids. The CDR3 sequence is CASSLEFGYEAFF. For the CDR3, the DNA is TGTGCCAGCAGCCTCGAATTTGGTTACGAAGCTTTCTTT.

Comment on this clone: The identical CDR3 is also encoded by other nucleotide sequences in the sample. J is TRBJ1-5 and V is TRBV27; no definite D call. Germline CDR1 reads MNHEY; CDR2 reads SMNVEV (reference sequence). V shed 3 bases and J shed 6 bases, with 6 bases lying between them. CDR3 length: 12 amino acids. In DNA, the CDR3 is TGTGCCAGCAGTTTCGTTGGTCAGCCCCAGCATTTT. Translating gives CASSFVGQPQHF.

The chain recombines TRBV5-8 with TRBJ1-6, with D perhaps matching TRBD1 (6 bases). CDR1 is SGHTS, CDR2 YDEGEE, per germline. This CDR3 has 14 amino acids. V was trimmed by 7 bases and J by 9 bases, leaving 17 bases between them. The DNA for the CDR3 is TGTGCCAGCGAAACTTGGACAGCCTTTTCACCCCTCCACTTT. This sequence encodes CASETWTAFSPLHF.

In nucleotides, the CDR3 is TGCGCCAGCAGCCAAGTTCTAGCGGGAGCCACCGGGGAGCTGTTTTTT. Translation gives CASSQVLAGATGELFF. The chain has TRBV4-1 and TRBJ2-2, with TRBD2 identical over 10 bases. V lost 1 base, J lost 4 bases, and 3 bases stayed unmatched. Per germline, CDR1 MGHRA and CDR2 YSYEKL. CDR3 length: 16 amino acids.

This sequence joins TRBV10-3 and TRBJ2-7; perhaps TRBD2 as D (6 bases). V lost 3 bases to trimming and J lost 5 bases, with 14 bases between them. Germline CDR1 ENHRY, CDR2 SYGVKD. There are 14 residues in the CDR3. The CDR3 nucleotides read TGTGCCATCAGTGACCCCGGAGGGGAGGACGAGCAGTACTTC. The encoded protein is CAISDPGGEDEQYF.